These T cell receptor beta chains were read from a single sample in a study of blood T cell repertoires in COVID-19. The table came from immunoSEQ multiplex PCR; TCRdb's copy has only in-frame clones and leaves some out. The table includes 390,000 or so clones, less than 90% detected once. The sample taken for sequencing was PBMCs or T cells enriched from blood (not recorded which). The receptors were gathered from a woman between 50 and 59 years old who had recovered from COVID-19. Each CDR3 is given with its conserved first and last residue. A D gene is named only where the DNA matches it firmly. Clone size is given for some rows only: seen once, a few or many times, or a class if the clone is expanded.

abundance	v_gene	d_gene	j_gene	CDR3nt	CDR3aa
NA	TRBV3-1/TRBV3-2	TRBD2	TRBJ2-2	TGTGCCAGCAGCCACCGTAGGACTAGCGGGAGTCGGAACACCGGGGAGCTGTTTTTT	CASSHRRTSGSRNTGELFF
NA	TRBV6-5	NA	TRBJ1-2	TGTGCCAGCAGCGAGAGCGGGGACTATGGCTACACCTTC	CASSESGDYGYTF
NA	TRBV5-6	NA	TRBJ1-2	TGTGCCAGCAGCTTGCCGGACCGCCAAGGAGGGTATGGCTACACCTTC	CASSLPDRQGGYGYTF
NA	TRBV5-6	NA	TRBJ1-5	TGTGCCAGCAGCTCCAACGTCAGGGACTATCAGCCCCAGCATTTT	CASSSNVRDYQPQHF
NA	TRBV27	TRBD1	TRBJ1-2	TGTGCCAGCAGTTTATTCGGGACAGGGGTTAACTATGGCTACACCTTC	CASSLFGTGVNYGYTF
NA	TRBV19	TRBD1	TRBJ1-1	TGTGCCAGTAGTACCCGGACAGGGGCGCGGAGGAACACTGAAGCTTTCTTT	CASSTRTGARRNTEAFF
NA	TRBV11-2	NA	TRBJ2-1	TGTGCCAGCAGCCCAACGACAGGCTTTGGGGTTTACAATGAGCAGTTCTTC	CASSPTTGFGVYNEQFF
once	TRBV7-7	TRBD1	TRBJ2-6	TGTGCTAGCAGCCCGTTTTCCGGGACAGGGAGTCCTGGGGCCAACGTCCTGACTTTC	CASSPFSGTGSPGANVLTF
NA	TRBV19	TRBD2	TRBJ2-7	TGTGCCAGTAGCTCTAGCGGGGGCACCTACGAGCAGTACTTC	CASSSSGGTYEQYF
NA	TRBV28	NA	TRBJ1-2	TGTGCCAGCAGCGCTGGCCCGTTTGGCTACACCTTC	CASSAGPFGYTF
NA	TRBV6-5	TRBD2	TRBJ2-3	TGTGCCAGCACTTCGACTAGCGGGAGTCAGTATTTT	CASTSTSGSQYF
NA	TRBV30	TRBD1	TRBJ1-3	TGTGCCTGGAGTGTCGACAGGGTCTCTGGAAACACCATATATTTT	CAWSVDRVSGNTIYF
once	TRBV19	TRBD1	TRBJ1-1	TGTGCCAGTACTCTTGAGCAAGGGGGCCGGTCGGACACTGAAGCTTTCTTT	CASTLEQGGRSDTEAFF
once	TRBV14	TRBD2	TRBJ2-2	TGTGCCAGCAGCCAAGCCGGGACTATCGGGGAGCTGTTTTTT	CASSQAGTIGELFF
NA	TRBV7-9	TRBD2	TRBJ2-1	TGTGCCAGCAGCTCCAAACCGGGACTAGCGGGAGTCTATGAGCAGTTCTTC	CASSSKPGLAGVYEQFF
NA	TRBV5-7	TRBD1	TRBJ2-2	TGTGCCAGCAGCCCGAAACCGGGACAGGGGGCGATCGGGGAGCTGTTTTTT	CASSPKPGQGAIGELFF
NA	TRBV3-1/TRBV3-2	NA	TRBJ1-1	TGTGCCAGCAGCCAAGGTACCGGTCAGAACACTGAAGCTTTCTTT	CASSQGTGQNTEAFF
NA	TRBV9	TRBD2	TRBJ2-7	TGTGCCAGCAGCGTAGGGACTAGCGGAACCTACGAGCAGTACTTC	CASSVGTSGTYEQYF
NA	TRBV19	NA	TRBJ1-1	TGTGCCAGTAAAGCCGCCGCGGGAGTTGGGAACACTGAAGCTTTCTTT	CASKAAAGVGNTEAFF
few	TRBV3-1/TRBV3-2	TRBD1	TRBJ1-2	TGTGCCAGCAGCCTCGGACAGGGAGGCCTGGGGGGCTACACCTTC	CASSLGQGGLGGYTF
NA	TRBV5-1	NA	TRBJ1-2	TGCGCCAGCAGCTTGGGACATGACGGCTACACCTTC	CASSLGHDGYTF
NA	TRBV2	NA	TRBJ1-6	TGTGCCAGCAAGACAGGACCGATACCCCTCCACTTT	CASKTGPIPLHF
NA	TRBV9	TRBD1	TRBJ2-2	TGTGCCAGCAGCGGACCGACAGGGTACACCGGGGAGCTGTTTTTT	CASSGPTGYTGELFF
NA	TRBV19	NA	TRBJ1-6	TGTGCCAGTAGTATTACAGGGATAGGTTCACCCCTCCACTTT	CASSITGIGSPLHF
NA	TRBV23-1	TRBD1	TRBJ2-3	TGCGCCAGCGGATGGACAGGACCCTCGATAGCTACGCAGTATTTT	CASGWTGPSIATQYF
NA	TRBV12-3/TRBV12-4	NA	TRBJ1-2	TGTGCCAGCAGTGCCCGCCGTGGTCAGGGCTACACCTTC	CASSARRGQGYTF
once	TRBV5-1	NA	TRBJ1-1	TGCGCCAGCAGCTTACCGGGGAACACTGAAGCTTTCTTT	CASSLPGNTEAFF
NA	TRBV21-1	NA	TRBJ2-2	TGTGCCAGCAGCAAAGGGGGCAACACAGGGGTCGCAGCCGGGGAGCTGTTTTTT	CASSKGGNTGVAAGELFF
NA	TRBV11-2	NA	TRBJ1-1	TGTGCCAGCGGGGTGGGGCCACCGAACACTGAAGCTTTCTTT	CASGVGPPNTEAFF
NA	TRBV30	NA	TRBJ1-5	TGTGCCTGGAGTGTACAAGGAACGGGGACCCAGCATTTT	CAWSVQGTGTQHF
few	TRBV16	NA	TRBJ2-2	TGTGCCAGCAGCCAATTTGCAGACACCGGGGAGCTGTTTTTT	CASSQFADTGELFF
NA	TRBV7-8	TRBD1	TRBJ2-7	TGTGCCAGCAGCTTAGAGGGACAGCACTACGAGCAGTACTTC	CASSLEGQHYEQYF
NA	TRBV30	NA	TRBJ2-7	TGTGCCTGGAGCCCAGGGGGAGGTTCCTACGAGCAGTACTTC	CAWSPGGGSYEQYF
NA	TRBV7-6	TRBD1	TRBJ2-7	TGTGCCAGCAGCCCGGCAGGGGGCTACGAGCAGTACTTC	CASSPAGGYEQYF
NA	TRBV27	NA	TRBJ1-2	TGTGCCAGCAGTCTGAGGGGGTGGGCAGGTGGCTACACCTTC	CASSLRGWAGGYTF
NA	TRBV6-5	NA	TRBJ1-6	TGTGCCAGCAGTCCGACAGGACTAGAATCACCCCTCCACTTT	CASSPTGLESPLHF
NA	TRBV18	NA	TRBJ1-2	TGTGCCAGCTCCCCCGACGGACTCTATGGCTACACCTTC	CASSPDGLYGYTF
NA	TRBV6-5	TRBD2	TRBJ2-3	TGTGCCAGCAGGACTAGCAAGGCAGATACGCAGTATTTT	CASRTSKADTQYF